This TCR beta chain is drawn from a study of cytomegalovirus exposure and HLA in healthy donors. Across the study: The roughly 120 million unique TCR beta sequences, from about 190 million T cells, were found by an earlier analysis. Roughly 85 million unique TCRs from HLA-typed donors made up an early data release. General study results and limits: The authors enumerated some 160 TCR beta chains as linked to cytomegalovirus. It was shown in a later analysis that HLA-associated TCR beta chains were more clonally expanded than other, equally common chains.

The PCR was carried out with 60 Vbeta primers and 13 Jbeta primers. Measured with immunoSEQ multiplex PCR; TCRdb has only the in-frame clones, and not every one. The sample lists approximately 150,000 clones, over 60% occurring once. The ends were cut back, 5 bases at V and 3 bases at J, with 10 bases in the middle. The germline CDR1 and CDR2 sequences are ENHRY and SYGVKD. The CDR3 length is 13 residues. Of note for this clone: No antigen is known for it.

Sequencing was performed on PBMCs. The chain carries TRBV10-3 and TRBJ2-5, with D uncertain. The receptor comes from a woman aged 25 to 39 in good health and CMV-seronegative. The CDR3 here is CAISMLPEETQYF. The DNA for the CDR3 is TGTGCCATCAGTATGCTCCCGGAAGAGACCCAGTACTTC.